The 5 T cell receptor beta chains in this list originate from one sample, sequenced in a study of T cells in Graves' hyperthyroidism and ophthalmopathy. RNA transcripts provided the source from which TCR beta CDR3 regions were amplified. An initial round of RT-PCR targeting the TCR CDR3 relied on the HTBI primer set. TCRdb passed the multiplex PCR reads through MiXCR, listing each CDR3 protein once. This sample carries about 640,000 distinct CDR3 sequences, less than 25% of them seen once, and the ten largest clones take 30% to 40%. Sample: blood. The origin of the receptors is a man aged 30 to 45 with Graves' ophthalmopathy.

The chain employs TRBV9 and TRBJ1-5, with TRBD1 matching over 9 bases. The germline gives CDR1 SGDLS, CDR2 YYNGEE. J gave up 4 bases and V 4 bases, and 6 bases lay outside the gene matches. CDR3 length: 15 residues. CDR3 nucleotide sequence: TGTGCCAGCAGCCCTGGGACAGGGCAAAATCAGCCCCAGCATTTT. Amino acids: CASSPGTGQNQPQHF.

The chain links TRBV6-2 or TRBV6-3 to TRBJ2-3; 12 nucleotides match TRBD2. The J segment lost 2 bases and the V segment lost 4 bases, leaving 7 bases of the junction unmatched. This CDR3 region has 17 residues. CDR1 and CDR2 (germline): MNHEY, SVGEGT. The CDR3 here is CASSSPLAGGPTDTQYF. CDR3 DNA sequence: TGTGCCAGCAGTTCTCCTCTAGCGGGAGGGCCCACAGATACGCAGTATTTT.

The sample holds many counts of this clonotype. This chain uses TRBV30 with TRBJ2-7; D is uncertain. This CDR3 has 13 residues. Germline V gene sequence: CDR1 GTSNPN, CDR2 SVGIG (reference sequence). V lost 0 bases and J lost 2, with 8 bases in between. The DNA for the CDR3 is TGTGCCTGGAGTGTCGGCAGGACCTACGAGCAGTACTTC. Amino acids: CAWSVGRTYEQYF.

Here the CDR3 reads CASSARSGIYEQYF. CDR3 nucleotide sequence: TGCGCCAGCAGCGCCCGTAGCGGGATTTACGAGCAGTACTTC. The V call is TRBV4-1, the J call TRBJ2-7; 8 bases map to TRBD2. Per the germline V gene, CDR1 is MGHRA and CDR2 is YSYEKL. This CDR3 contains 14 residues. The J segment lost 4 bases and the V segment lost 5 bases, leaving 7 bases of the junction unmatched.

V gene TRBV11-2 combines with J gene TRBJ2-1; weak D call: TRBD1 (6 bases). V was pared by 1 base and J by 4 bases, with 14 bases between. Per germline, CDR1 SGHAT and CDR2 FQNNGV. CDR3 length equals 16 residues. The CDR3 DNA is TGTGCCAGCAGCTTAGTACTCAGGGGCGCATACAATGAGCAGTTCTTC. It is translated as CASSLVLRGAYNEQFF. Full variable domain (missing parts from reference TRBV11-2 and TRBJ2-1): EAGVAQSPRYKIIEKRQSVAFWCNPISGHATLYWYQQILGQGPKLLIQFQNNGVVDDSQLPKDRFSAERLKGVDSTLKIQPAKLEDSAVYLCASSLVLRGAYNEQFFGPGTRLTVL.